These 15 T cell receptor beta chains came from one sample sequenced in a study of blood T cell repertoires in COVID-19. TCRdb's copy holds only in-frame clones and misses some; the assay was immunoSEQ multiplex PCR. The sample shows under 200,000 clones, more than 65% of them seen only once. The sequencing sample was made of PBMCs or T cells enriched from blood (not recorded which). These receptors were obtained from a woman in her thirties or forties with acute COVID-19.

The chain is built from TRBV30 and TRBJ1-2; D not certain. From germline, CDR1 is GTSNPN and CDR2 SVGIG (reference sequence). The CDR3 length is 13 residues. V was trimmed by 0 bases and J by 2 bases, leaving 7 bases between them. The CDR3 DNA is TGTGCCTGGAGTGTAACTCTAAACTATGGCTACACCTTC. It specifies CAWSVTLNYGYTF. Based on the CDR3 plus reference TRBV30 and TRBJ1-2, the full variable domain is SQTIHQWPATLVQPVGSPLSLECTVEGTSNPNLYWYRQAAGRGLQLLFYSVGIGQISSEVPQNLSASRPQDRQFILSSKKLLLSDSGFYLCAWSVTLNYGYTFGSGTRLTVV.

V and J are TRBV24-1 and TRBJ2-2; D not certain. The CDR3 is 13 amino acids. The germline CDR1 and CDR2 sequences are KGHDR and SFDVKD. V shed 2 bases and J shed 6 bases, with 6 bases lying between them. In DNA form, the CDR3 reads TGTGCCACCAGTGATTCTATACCCGGGGAGCTGTTTTTT. This encodes CATSDSIPGELFF.

The V call is TRBV12-3 or TRBV12-4, the J call TRBJ1-1; 7 bases line up with TRBD1. The junction had 2 bases not matched to a gene; V was cut back by 3 bases and J by 7 bases. The CDR3 extends over 12 amino acids. The CDR3 DNA follows: TGTGCCAGCAGTTTCGGACAGGTTGAAGCTTTCTTT. As protein: CASSFGQVEAFF.

V is TRBV30 and J is TRBJ1-1; no reliable D call. V shed 3 bases and J shed 2 bases, with 4 bases lying between them. Germline V gene sequence: CDR1 GTSNPN, CDR2 SVGIG (reference sequence). The CDR3 length is 11 residues. The CDR3 DNA sequence: TGTGCCTGGAGCCTCAACACTGAAGCTTTCTTT. This translates into CAWSLNTEAFF. The variable domain in full, completed from reference TRBV30 and TRBJ1-1, reads SQTIHQWPATLVQPVGSPLSLECTVEGTSNPNLYWYRQAAGRGLQLLFYSVGIGQISSEVPQNLSASRPQDRQFILSSKKLLLSDSGFYLCAWSLNTEAFFGQGTRLTVV.

The rearrangement links TRBV18 to TRBJ2-4; TRBD1 matches 9 bases. This CDR3 has 12 amino acids. The V gene end was trimmed by 9 bases and the J gene end by 7 bases; junction bases not matched to a gene: 4. Germline V gene data show CDR1 as KGHSH and CDR2 as LQKENI. The CDR3 DNA sequence: TGTGCCAGTATAGGGACAGGGAACATTCAGTACTTC. Its translation: CASIGTGNIQYF. Variable domain in full (rest from reference TRBV18 and TRBJ2-4): NAGVMQNPRHLVRRRGQEARLRCSPMKGHSHVYWYRQLPEEGLKFMVYLQKENIIDESGMPKERFSAEFPKEGPSILRIQQVVRGDSAAYFCASIGTGNIQYFGAGTRLSVL.

The chain has TRBV9 and TRBJ2-7, with TRBD1 identical over 7 bases. Germline assignment: CDR1 SGDLS and CDR2 YYNGEE. With 4 bases clipped from V and 2 bases from J, the junction kept 6 bases outside the gene matches. The CDR3 loop spans 14 amino acids. The CDR3 sequence: CASSPGQLTYEQYF. CDR3 bases: TGTGCCAGCAGCCCGGGACAGCTGACCTACGAGCAGTACTTC.

The V call is TRBV7-2, the J call TRBJ2-2; 9 bases map to TRBD2. Looked up from germline, CDR1 is SGHTA and CDR2 is FQGNSA. There are 15 residues in the CDR3. V shed 4 bases and J 2 bases; nucleotides not matched to a gene: 2. CDR3 DNA: TGTGCCAGCAGCTCGACTAGCGGTAACACCGGGGAGCTGTTTTTT. Translated: CASSSTSGNTGELFF.

The chain combines TRBV9 with TRBJ2-1; tentatively, D is TRBD2 (5 bases). The germline V gene encodes CDR1 SGDLS and CDR2 YYNGEE. The CDR3 length is 16 residues. V was clipped by 0 bases and J by 4 bases, with 14 bases between them. CDR3 protein: CASSVGGLALYNEQFF. CDR3 DNA: TGTGCCAGCAGCGTAGGAGGGTTAGCTCTTTACAATGAGCAGTTCTTC.

This clone was observed once. CDR3: CASSVGLASPTGELFF. CDR3 in DNA: TGTGCCAGCAGCGTAGGATTAGCTTCGCCCACCGGGGAGCTGTTTTTT. The V gene is TRBV9, the J gene TRBJ2-2, with unresolved D. This CDR3 has 16 amino acids. CDR1 is SGDLS, CDR2 YYNGEE, per germline. The germline V and J ends were trimmed by 0 bases and 4 bases, with 13 bases remaining between them.

The chain links TRBV5-1 to TRBJ2-1, with a tentative D call TRBD1 (6 bases). Germline CDR1 SGHRS, CDR2 YFSETQ. This CDR3 is built from 16 residues. Between the trimmed V and J ends, which lost 7 bases and 1 base, there was a span of 18 bases. CDR3 loop: CASLPGVGKSYNEQFF. DNA of the CDR3: TGCGCCAGCCTACCAGGGGTAGGGAAGTCCTACAATGAGCAGTTCTTC.

The V call is TRBV7-8, the J call TRBJ2-7, with 9 bases matching TRBD2. CDR1 is SGHVS and CDR2 is FQNEAQ in the germline V gene. The junction had 3 bases not matched to a gene; V was cut back by 1 base and J by 2 bases. The length of the CDR3 is 15 residues. CDR3 protein: CASSLVTSGPYEQYF. The CDR3, as DNA: TGTGCCAGCAGCTTAGTTACTAGCGGGCCCTACGAGCAGTACTTC. The full variable domain, its missing parts supplied by reference TRBV7-8 and TRBJ2-7, is GAGVSQSPRYKVAKRGQDVALRCDPISGHVSLFWYQQALGQGPEFLTYFQNEAQLDKSGLPSDRFFAERPEGSVSTLKIQRTQQEDSAVYLCASSLVTSGPYEQYFGPGTRLTVT.

The rearrangement uses TRBV19 and TRBJ1-2; 7 nucleotides agree with TRBD1. CDR1 and CDR2 from the germline V gene are LNHDA and SQIVND (reference sequence). V gave up 5 bases and J gave up 4 bases; unmatched junction bases: 7. The CDR3 is 14 residues long. The CDR3 loop is CASSPRQGGYGYTF. The CDR3 region has the DNA TGTGCCAGTAGTCCCAGACAGGGAGGCTATGGCTACACCTTC.

The chain couples TRBV6-1 to TRBJ1-4; 10 nucleotides align to TRBD1. The CDR3 has 20 amino acids. Germline CDR1 is MNHNS and CDR2 is SASEGT. Trimming removed 1 base from V and 0 bases from J; junction bases left unmatched: 11. The CDR3 loop reads CASSEGTGTGEFATNEKLFF. Here the CDR3 DNA reads TGTGCCAGCAGTGAAGGAACCGGGACAGGGGAATTTGCAACTAATGAAAAACTGTTTTTT.

This CDR3 reads CASSLEGDNNQPQHF. In DNA, the CDR3 is TGCGCCAGCAGCTTGGAGGGGGATAACAATCAGCCCCAGCATTTT. The chain employs TRBV5-1 and TRBJ1-5; weak D call: TRBD1 (6 bases). V lost 0 bases, J lost 3 bases, and 10 bases lay in between. The CDR3 is 15 residues long. Germline-derived CDR1 and CDR2 are SGHRS and YFSETQ.

V usage is TRBV5-4 and J usage is TRBJ1-6; D is possibly TRBD1 (5 bases). The CDR3 has 15 amino acids. Germline lookup yields CDR1 SGHNT and CDR2 YYREEE (reference sequence). V was cut by 0 bases and J by 6 bases, with 10 bases left in between. The CDR3 DNA reads as TGTGCCAGCAGCTTGGGCAGGGATTTTAATTCACCCCTCCACTTT. Amino acids: CASSLGRDFNSPLHF.